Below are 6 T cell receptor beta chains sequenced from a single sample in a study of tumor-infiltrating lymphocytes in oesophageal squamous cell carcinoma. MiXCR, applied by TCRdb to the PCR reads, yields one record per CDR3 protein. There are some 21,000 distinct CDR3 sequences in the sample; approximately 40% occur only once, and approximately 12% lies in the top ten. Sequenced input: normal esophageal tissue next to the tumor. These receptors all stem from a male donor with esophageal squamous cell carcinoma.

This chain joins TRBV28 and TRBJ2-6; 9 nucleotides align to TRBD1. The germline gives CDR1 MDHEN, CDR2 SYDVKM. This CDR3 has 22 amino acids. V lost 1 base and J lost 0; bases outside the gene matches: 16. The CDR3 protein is CASSLSITGTGTSSSGANVLTF. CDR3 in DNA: TGTGCCAGCAGTTTATCCATTACCGGGACAGGGACCAGTAGCTCTGGGGCCAACGTCCTGACTTTC.

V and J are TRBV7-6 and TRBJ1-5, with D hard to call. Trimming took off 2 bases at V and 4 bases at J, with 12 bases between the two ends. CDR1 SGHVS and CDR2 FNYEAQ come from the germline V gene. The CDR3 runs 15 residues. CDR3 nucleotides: TGTGCCAGCAGCTTACAGTCAGGCGTTAATCAGCCCCAGCATTTT. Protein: CASSLQSGVNQPQHF.

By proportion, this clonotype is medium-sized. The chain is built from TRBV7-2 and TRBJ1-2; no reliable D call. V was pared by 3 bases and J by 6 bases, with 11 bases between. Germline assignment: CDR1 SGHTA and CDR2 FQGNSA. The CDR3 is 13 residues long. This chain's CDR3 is CASSLTPAHGYTF. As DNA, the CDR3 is TGTGCCAGCAGCTTGACACCCGCCCATGGCTACACCTTC.

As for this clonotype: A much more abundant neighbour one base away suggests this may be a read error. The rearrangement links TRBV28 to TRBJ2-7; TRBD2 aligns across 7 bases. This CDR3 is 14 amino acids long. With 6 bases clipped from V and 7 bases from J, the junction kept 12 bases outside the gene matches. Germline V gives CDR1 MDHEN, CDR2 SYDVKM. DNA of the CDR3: TGTGCCAGCAGGGAGGCTAGCGGAGTCAATGAGCAGTACTTC. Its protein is CASREASGVNEQYF.

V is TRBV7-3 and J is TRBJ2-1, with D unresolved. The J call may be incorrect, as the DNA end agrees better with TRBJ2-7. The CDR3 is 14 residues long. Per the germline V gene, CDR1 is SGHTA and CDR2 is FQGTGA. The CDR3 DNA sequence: TGTGCCAGCAGCTTAACGCCCTCGCCCTACGAGCAGTACTTC. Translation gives CASSLTPSPYEQYF.

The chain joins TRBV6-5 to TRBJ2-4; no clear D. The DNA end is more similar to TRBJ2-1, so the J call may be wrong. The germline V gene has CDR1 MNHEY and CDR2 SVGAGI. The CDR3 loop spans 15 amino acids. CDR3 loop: CASSYQIGLNNEQFF. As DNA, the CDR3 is TGTGCCAGCAGTTACCAAATTGGCCTAAACAATGAGCAGTTCTTC.